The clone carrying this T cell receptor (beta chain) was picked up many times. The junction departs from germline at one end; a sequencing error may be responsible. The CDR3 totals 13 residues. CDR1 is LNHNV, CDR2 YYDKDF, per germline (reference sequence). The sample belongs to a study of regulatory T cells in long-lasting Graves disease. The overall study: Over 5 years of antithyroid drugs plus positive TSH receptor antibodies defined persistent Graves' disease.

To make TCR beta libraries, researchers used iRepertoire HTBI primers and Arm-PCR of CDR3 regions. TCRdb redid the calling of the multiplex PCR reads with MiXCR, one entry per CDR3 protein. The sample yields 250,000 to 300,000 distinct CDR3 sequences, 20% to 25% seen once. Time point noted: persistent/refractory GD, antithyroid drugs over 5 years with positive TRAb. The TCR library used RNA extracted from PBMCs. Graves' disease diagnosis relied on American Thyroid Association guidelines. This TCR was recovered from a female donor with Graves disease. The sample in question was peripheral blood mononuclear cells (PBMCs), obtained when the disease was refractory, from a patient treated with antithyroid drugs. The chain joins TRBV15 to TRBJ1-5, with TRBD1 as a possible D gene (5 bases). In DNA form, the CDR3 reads TGTGCCACCGGCAGGGTACTCAATCAGCCCCAGCATTTT. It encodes CATGRVLNQPQHF.